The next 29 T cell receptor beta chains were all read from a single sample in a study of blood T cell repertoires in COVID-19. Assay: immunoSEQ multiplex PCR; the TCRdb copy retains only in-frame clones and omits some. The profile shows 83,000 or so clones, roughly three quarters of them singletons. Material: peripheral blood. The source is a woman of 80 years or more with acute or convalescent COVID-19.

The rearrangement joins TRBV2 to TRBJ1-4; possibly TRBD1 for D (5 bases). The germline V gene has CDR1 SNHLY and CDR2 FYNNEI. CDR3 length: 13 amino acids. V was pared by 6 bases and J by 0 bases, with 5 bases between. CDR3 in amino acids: CASRTATNEKLFF. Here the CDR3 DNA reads TGTGCCAGCAGGACAGCAACTAATGAAAAACTGTTTTTT.

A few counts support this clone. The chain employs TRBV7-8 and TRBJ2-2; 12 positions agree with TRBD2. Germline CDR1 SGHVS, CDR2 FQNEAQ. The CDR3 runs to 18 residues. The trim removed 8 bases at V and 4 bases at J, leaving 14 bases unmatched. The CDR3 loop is CASFPPLTSGGGTGELFF. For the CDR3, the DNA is TGTGCCAGCTTCCCCCCTTTGACTAGCGGGGGAGGCACCGGGGAGCTGTTTTTT.

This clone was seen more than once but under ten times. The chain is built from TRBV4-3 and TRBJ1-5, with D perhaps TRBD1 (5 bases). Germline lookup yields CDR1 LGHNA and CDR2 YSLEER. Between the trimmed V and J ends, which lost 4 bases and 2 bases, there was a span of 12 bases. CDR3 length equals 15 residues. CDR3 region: CASSPTVQGNQPQHF. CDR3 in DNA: TGCGCCAGCAGCCCTACCGTACAGGGCAATCAGCCCCAGCATTTT.

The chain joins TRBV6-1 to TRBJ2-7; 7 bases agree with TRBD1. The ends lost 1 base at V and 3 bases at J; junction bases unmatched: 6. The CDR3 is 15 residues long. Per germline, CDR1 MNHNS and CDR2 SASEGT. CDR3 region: CASSEGQGWFYEQYF. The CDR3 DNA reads TGTGCCAGCAGTGAAGGACAGGGCTGGTTCTACGAGCAGTACTTC.

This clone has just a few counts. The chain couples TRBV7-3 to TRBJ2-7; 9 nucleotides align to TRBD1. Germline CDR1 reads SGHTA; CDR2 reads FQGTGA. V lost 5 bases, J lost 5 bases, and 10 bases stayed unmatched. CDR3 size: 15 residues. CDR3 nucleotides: TGTGCCAGCAGCCCAGGGGACAGGGAGAGCCACGAGCAGTACTTC. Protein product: CASSPGDRESHEQYF.

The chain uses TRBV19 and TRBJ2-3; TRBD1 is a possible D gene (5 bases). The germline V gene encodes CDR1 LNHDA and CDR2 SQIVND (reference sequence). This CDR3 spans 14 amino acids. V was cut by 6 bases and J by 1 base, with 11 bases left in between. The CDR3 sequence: CASSAPTGTDTQYF. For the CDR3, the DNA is TGTGCCAGTAGCGCCCCGACAGGCACAGATACGCAGTATTTT.

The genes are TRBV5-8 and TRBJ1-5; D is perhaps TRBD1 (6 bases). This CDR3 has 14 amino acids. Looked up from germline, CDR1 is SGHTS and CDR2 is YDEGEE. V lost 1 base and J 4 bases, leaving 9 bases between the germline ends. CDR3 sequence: CASSLTGTNQPQHF. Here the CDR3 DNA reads TGTGCCAGCAGCTTGACAGGGACGAATCAGCCCCAGCATTTT.

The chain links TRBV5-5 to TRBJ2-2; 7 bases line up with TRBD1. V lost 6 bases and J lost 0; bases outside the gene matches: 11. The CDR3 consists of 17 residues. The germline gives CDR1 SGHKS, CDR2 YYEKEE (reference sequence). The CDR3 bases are TGTGCCAGCACCCCCTTTCCCGGGACAGCGAACACCGGGGAGCTGTTTTTT. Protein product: CASTPFPGTANTGELFF. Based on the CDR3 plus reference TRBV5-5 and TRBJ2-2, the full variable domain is DAGVTQSPTHLIKTRGQQVTLRCSPISGHKSVSWYQQVLGQGPQFIFQYYEKEERGRGNFPDRFSARQFPNYSSELNVNALLLGDSALYLCASTPFPGTANTGELFFGEGSRLTVL.

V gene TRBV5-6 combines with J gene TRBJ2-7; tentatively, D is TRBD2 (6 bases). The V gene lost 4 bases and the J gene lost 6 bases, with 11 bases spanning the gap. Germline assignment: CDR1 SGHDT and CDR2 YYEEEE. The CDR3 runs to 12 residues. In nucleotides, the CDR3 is TGTGCCAGCAGCCGGGAGCAGGGCGAGCAGTACTTC. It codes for CASSREQGEQYF.

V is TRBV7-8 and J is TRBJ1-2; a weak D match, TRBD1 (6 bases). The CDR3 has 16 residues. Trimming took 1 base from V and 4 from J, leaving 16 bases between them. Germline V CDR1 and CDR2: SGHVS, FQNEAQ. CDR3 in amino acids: CASSLEAGAATYGYTF. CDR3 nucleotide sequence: TGTGCCAGCAGCTTAGAAGCAGGGGCGGCTACCTATGGCTACACCTTC.

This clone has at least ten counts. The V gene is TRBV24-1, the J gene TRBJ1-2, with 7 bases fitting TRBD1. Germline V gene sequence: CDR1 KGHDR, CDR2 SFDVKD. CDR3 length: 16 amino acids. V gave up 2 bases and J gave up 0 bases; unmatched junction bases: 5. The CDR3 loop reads CATSDWRTGANYGYTF. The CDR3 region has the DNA TGTGCCACCAGTGATTGGAGGACAGGAGCTAACTATGGCTACACCTTC.

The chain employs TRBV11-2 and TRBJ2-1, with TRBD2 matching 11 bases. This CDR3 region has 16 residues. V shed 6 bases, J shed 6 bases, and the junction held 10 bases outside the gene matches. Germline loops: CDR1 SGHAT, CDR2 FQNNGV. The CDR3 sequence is CASSPVGTSGSNEQFF. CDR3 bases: TGTGCCAGCAGTCCCGTGGGGACTAGCGGTAGCAATGAGCAGTTCTTC. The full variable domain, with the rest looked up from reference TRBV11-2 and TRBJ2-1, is EAGVAQSPRYKIIEKRQSVAFWCNPISGHATLYWYQQILGQGPKLLIQFQNNGVVDDSQLPKDRFSAERLKGVDSTLKIQPAKLEDSAVYLCASSPVGTSGSNEQFFGPGTRLTVL.

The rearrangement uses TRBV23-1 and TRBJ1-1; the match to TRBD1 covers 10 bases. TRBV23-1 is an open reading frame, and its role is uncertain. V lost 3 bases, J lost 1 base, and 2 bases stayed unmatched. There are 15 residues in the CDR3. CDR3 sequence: CASSHRDRGNTEAFF. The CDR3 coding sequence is TGCGCCAGCAGTCACCGGGACAGGGGGAACACTGAAGCTTTCTTT.

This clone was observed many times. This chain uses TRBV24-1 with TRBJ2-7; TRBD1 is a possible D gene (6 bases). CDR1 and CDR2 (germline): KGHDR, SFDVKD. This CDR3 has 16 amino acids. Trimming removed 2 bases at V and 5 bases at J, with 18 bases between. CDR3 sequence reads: CATSDSRQVGRDEQYF. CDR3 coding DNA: TGTGCCACCAGTGATTCTCGACAGGTTGGGAGAGACGAGCAGTACTTC.

The CDR3 spells CASSFSPSDPSPYEQYF. The DNA for the CDR3 is TGTGCCAGCAGTTTTTCCCCTAGCGATCCCTCCCCCTACGAGCAGTACTTC. V and J are TRBV28 and TRBJ2-7, with D perhaps TRBD2 (6 bases). CDR1 is MDHEN and CDR2 is SYDVKM in the germline V gene. This CDR3 is 17 amino acids long. Trimming left V 3 bases short and J 2 bases short, with 20 bases between. The full variable domain, in which reference TRBV28 and TRBJ2-7 provide the parts outside the CDR3, is DVKVTQSSRYLVKRTGEKVFLECVQDMDHENMFWYRQDPGLGLRLIYFSYDVKMKEKGDIPEGYSVSREKKERFSLILESASTNQTSMYLCASSFSPSDPSPYEQYFGPGTRLTVT.

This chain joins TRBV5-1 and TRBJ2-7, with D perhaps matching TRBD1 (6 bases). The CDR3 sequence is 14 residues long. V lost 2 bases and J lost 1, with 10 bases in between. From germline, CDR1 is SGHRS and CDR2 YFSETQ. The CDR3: CASSLGDTSYEQYF. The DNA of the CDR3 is TGCGCCAGCAGCTTAGGGGACACTTCCTACGAGCAGTACTTC.

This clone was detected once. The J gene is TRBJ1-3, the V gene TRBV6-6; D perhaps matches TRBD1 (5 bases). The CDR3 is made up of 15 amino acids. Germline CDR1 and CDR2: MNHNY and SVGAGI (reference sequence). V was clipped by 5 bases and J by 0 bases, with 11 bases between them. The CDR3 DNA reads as TGTGCCAGCAGTGATAGACAGAGCTCTGGAAACACCATATATTTT. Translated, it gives CASSDRQSSGNTIYF.

CDR3 bases: TGTGCCAGCAGCTTGGCTGCGTCCCACAGGGCTTTCTTT. Its translation: CASSLAASHRAFF. The J gene is TRBJ1-1, the V gene TRBV5-6; TRBD1 might be the D (5 bases). V shed 0 bases and J shed 11 bases, with 14 bases lying between them. Germline CDR1 SGHDT, CDR2 YYEEEE. There are 13 residues in the CDR3.

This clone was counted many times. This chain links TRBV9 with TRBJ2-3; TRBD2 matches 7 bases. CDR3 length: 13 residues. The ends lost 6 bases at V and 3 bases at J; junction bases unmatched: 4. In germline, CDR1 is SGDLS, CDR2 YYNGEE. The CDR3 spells CASKREGTDTQYF. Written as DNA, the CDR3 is TGTGCCAGCAAGAGGGAGGGGACAGATACGCAGTATTTT.

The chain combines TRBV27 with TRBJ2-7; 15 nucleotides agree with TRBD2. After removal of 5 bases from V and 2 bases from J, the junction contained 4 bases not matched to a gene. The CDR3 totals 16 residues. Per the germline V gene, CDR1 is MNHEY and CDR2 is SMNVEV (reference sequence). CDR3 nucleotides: TGTGCCAGCAGTCCCTGGACTAGCGGGAGGGCCTACGAGCAGTACTTC. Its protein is CASSPWTSGRAYEQYF.

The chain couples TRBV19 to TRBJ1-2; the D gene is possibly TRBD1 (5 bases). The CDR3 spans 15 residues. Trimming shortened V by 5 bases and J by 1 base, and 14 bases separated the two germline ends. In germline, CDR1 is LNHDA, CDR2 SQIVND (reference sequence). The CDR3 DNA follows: TGTGCCAGTAGTCCACTTCTCCAGGGTAACTATGGCTACACCTTC. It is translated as CASSPLLQGNYGYTF.

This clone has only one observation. The CDR3 DNA follows: TGTGCCAGCAGCTTGGGCATGAACACTGAAGCTTTCTTT. Translated: CASSLGMNTEAFF. The V call is TRBV11-2, the J call TRBJ1-1; D call uncertain. CDR3 length: 13 residues. Per the germline V gene, CDR1 is SGHAT and CDR2 is FQNNGV. The V end was cut by 3 bases, the J end by 0 bases, with 5 bases between.

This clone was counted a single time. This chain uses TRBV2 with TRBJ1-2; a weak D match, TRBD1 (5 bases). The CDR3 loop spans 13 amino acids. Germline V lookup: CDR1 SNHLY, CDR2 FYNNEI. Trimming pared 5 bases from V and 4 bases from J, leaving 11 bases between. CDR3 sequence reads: CASSQDSLYGYTF. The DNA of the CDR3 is TGTGCCAGCAGTCAAGACAGCCTCTATGGCTACACCTTC.

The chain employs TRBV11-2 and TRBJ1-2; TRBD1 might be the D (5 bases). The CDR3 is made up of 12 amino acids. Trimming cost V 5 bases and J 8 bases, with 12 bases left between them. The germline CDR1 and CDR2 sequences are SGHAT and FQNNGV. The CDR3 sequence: CASSADKVGYTF. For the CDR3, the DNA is TGTGCCAGCAGCGCGGACAAGGTGGGCTACACCTTC.

The CDR3 DNA is TGCGCCAGCAGCAGCCGGGGGGGTACTGAAGCTTTCTTT. This gives the protein CASSSRGGTEAFF. This chain joins TRBV5-1 and TRBJ1-1; TRBD1 is a possible D gene (5 bases). Germline values: CDR1 SGHRS, CDR2 YFSETQ. The CDR3 runs to 13 residues. V was pared by 4 bases and J by 5 bases, with 12 bases between.

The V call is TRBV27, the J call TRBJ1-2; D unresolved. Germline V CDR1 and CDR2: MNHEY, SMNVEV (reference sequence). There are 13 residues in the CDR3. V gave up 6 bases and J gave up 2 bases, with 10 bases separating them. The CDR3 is CASSQARNYGYTF. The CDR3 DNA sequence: TGTGCCAGCAGCCAAGCCAGGAACTATGGCTACACCTTC.

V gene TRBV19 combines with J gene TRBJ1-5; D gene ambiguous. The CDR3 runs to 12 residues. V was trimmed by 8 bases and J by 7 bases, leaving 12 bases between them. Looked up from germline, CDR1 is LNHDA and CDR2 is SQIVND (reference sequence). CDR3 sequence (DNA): TGTGCCAGTCGAGCATACAGCCAGCCCCAGCATTTT. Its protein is CASRAYSQPQHF.

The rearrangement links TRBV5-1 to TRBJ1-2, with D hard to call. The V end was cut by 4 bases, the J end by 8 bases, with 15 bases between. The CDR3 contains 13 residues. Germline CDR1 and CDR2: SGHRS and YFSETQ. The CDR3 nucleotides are TGCGCCAGCAGCCCAGTAGGGAGAGAAGGCTACACCTTC. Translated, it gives CASSPVGREGYTF.

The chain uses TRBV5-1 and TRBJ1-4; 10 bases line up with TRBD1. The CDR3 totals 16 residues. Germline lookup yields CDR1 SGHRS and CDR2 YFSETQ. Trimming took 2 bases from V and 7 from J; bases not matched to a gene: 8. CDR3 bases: TGCGCCAGCAGCTTCCAGGGACAGGGGACTTCTGAAAAACTGTTTTTT. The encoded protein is CASSFQGQGTSEKLFF.